The 16 T cell receptor beta chains presented below share a single source sample, sequenced in a study of blood T cell repertoires in COVID-19. The assay was immunoSEQ multiplex PCR, and TCRdb's table has in-frame clones only and misses some. The sample lists approximately 60,000 clones, about 80% occurring once. Sequencing was performed on peripheral blood. The receptor set was obtained from a woman older than 75 with acute or convalescent COVID-19.

The chain recombines TRBV7-2 with TRBJ1-1; 9 nucleotides agree with TRBD1. CDR3 length: 16 amino acids. CDR1 is SGHTA, CDR2 FQGNSA, per germline. V shed 4 bases, J shed 0 bases, and the junction held 6 bases outside the gene matches. CDR3 DNA: TGTGCCAGCAGCTCAAACAGGGGGCGCGTGAACACTGAAGCTTTCTTT. The encoded protein is CASSSNRGRVNTEAFF.

V is TRBV4-3 and J is TRBJ2-1; 10 bases map to TRBD2. The V segment lost 0 bases and the J segment 4 bases; nucleotides outside the gene matches: 3. CDR3 length: 16 residues. Germline loops: CDR1 LGHNA, CDR2 YSLEER. CDR3 in amino acids: CASSQETSGWYNEQFF. In nucleotides, the CDR3 is TGCGCCAGCAGCCAAGAGACTAGCGGGTGGTACAATGAGCAGTTCTTC.

The chain employs TRBV5-1 and TRBJ1-1, with 8 nucleotides matching TRBD1. This CDR3 comprises 15 residues. Per germline, CDR1 SGHRS and CDR2 YFSETQ. V lost 3 bases and J lost 4; bases outside the gene matches: 8. The CDR3 reads CASSWRQGKLTEAFF. The CDR3 DNA follows: TGCGCCAGCAGCTGGAGACAGGGGAAACTCACTGAAGCTTTCTTT.

This chain uses TRBV5-1 with TRBJ2-1; 14 bases line up with TRBD2. CDR1 SGHRS and CDR2 YFSETQ come from the germline V gene. This CDR3 contains 15 residues. J gave up 7 bases and V 7 bases, and 7 bases lay outside the gene matches. In DNA, the CDR3 is TGCGCCAGCGGGGGACTAGCGGGAGTTCCGAATGAGCAGTTCTTC. Protein sequence: CASGGLAGVPNEQFF.

The V call is TRBV6-6, the J call TRBJ2-7; 12 bases are shared with TRBD2. The V and J ends lost 8 bases and 5 bases, in that order; junction bases with no gene match: 7. The CDR3 runs to 14 residues. Germline CDR1 MNHNY, CDR2 SVGAGI (reference sequence). The CDR3 protein is CASERLAGAHEQYF. CDR3 nucleotide sequence: TGTGCCAGCGAACGACTAGCGGGAGCCCACGAGCAGTACTTC.

The chain recombines TRBV19 with TRBJ1-5; perhaps TRBD1 as D (5 bases). CDR3 length equals 14 residues. Germline CDR1 LNHDA, CDR2 SQIVND (reference sequence). V was pared by 3 bases and J by 3 bases, with 9 bases between. CDR3 nucleotide sequence: TGTGCCAGTAGTATTCCAGGGATCAATCAGCCCCAGCATTTT. Translated: CASSIPGINQPQHF.

The chain employs TRBV28 and TRBJ2-7, with 7 bases fitting TRBD2. J was trimmed by 3 bases and V by 3 bases; bases with no gene match: 5. The CDR3 sequence is 14 residues long. In germline, CDR1 is MDHEN, CDR2 SYDVKM. CDR3 sequence (DNA): TGTGCCAGCAGTTTCACTAGCGCGAACTACGAGCAGTACTTC. It is translated as CASSFTSANYEQYF.

The CDR3 reads CASSRLGAAYEQYF. CDR3 nucleotides: TGTGCCAGCAGCCGACTAGGGGCAGCCTACGAGCAGTACTTC. V and J are TRBV6-5 and TRBJ2-7, with D perhaps TRBD2 (6 bases). Per the germline V gene, CDR1 is MNHEY and CDR2 is SVGAGI. Deletions cut 6 bases from V and 2 bases from J, with 14 bases between. This CDR3 is built from 14 residues.

This clone was counted a few times. The chain is built from TRBV12-3 or TRBV12-4 and TRBJ2-1, with 9 bases aligning to TRBD1. The length of the CDR3 is 13 residues. J gave up 9 bases and V 3 bases, and 3 bases lay outside the gene matches. The chain's CDR3 is CASSLGTGSEQFF. The CDR3 bases are TGTGCCAGCAGTTTGGGGACAGGGAGTGAGCAGTTCTTC.

The chain carries TRBV29-1 and TRBJ1-2; 11 bases line up with TRBD1. CDR1 is SQVTM, CDR2 ANQGSEA, per germline. V was pared by 7 bases and J by 5 bases, with 6 bases of the junction left unmatched. This CDR3 spans 13 amino acids. CDR3 sequence reads: CSGGQGARYGYTF. The CDR3 coding sequence is TGCAGCGGTGGACAGGGGGCGCGGTATGGCTACACCTTC.

This clone was detected once. The chain recombines TRBV5-6 with TRBJ2-5; weak D call: TRBD1 (5 bases). The CDR3 contains 13 residues. V dropped 6 bases and J dropped 5 bases, with 14 bases sitting between them. Germline V CDR1 and CDR2: SGHDT, YYEEEE. In DNA, the CDR3 is TGTGCCAGCAACACTGACAGTCGGGAGACCCAGTACTTC. It translates to CASNTDSRETQYF.

The V call is TRBV6-6, the J call TRBJ2-1; no firm D call. Trimming stripped 0 bases from V and 7 bases from J, with 10 bases between. Germline values: CDR1 MNHNY, CDR2 SVGAGI (reference sequence). The CDR3 is 14 amino acids. As DNA, the CDR3 is TGTGCCAGCAGTTACTCGGTCCGGGTGAATGAGCAGTTCTTC. Its translation: CASSYSVRVNEQFF.

The V and J genes are TRBV15 and TRBJ2-1; D remains ambiguous. The CDR3 runs 14 residues. The V gene lost 0 bases and the J gene lost 9 bases, with 12 bases spanning the gap. Looked up from germline, CDR1 is LNHNV and CDR2 is YYDKDF (reference sequence). The CDR3 coding sequence is TGTGCCACCAGCAGAGAGACTGGAACGCGTGAGCAGTTCTTC. Protein product: CATSRETGTREQFF.

The CDR3 nucleotides are TGTGCCAGCTCACCACAAAGGAGCGGCGGGGCCAACGTCCTGACTTTC. The encoded protein is CASSPQRSGGANVLTF. The chain recombines TRBV18 with TRBJ2-6; D might be TRBD2 (5 bases). The V gene's germline CDR1 is KGHSH and CDR2 LQKENI. V lost 1 base to trimming and J lost 4 bases, with 11 bases between them. This CDR3 is 16 amino acids long.

The chain is built from TRBV6-4 and TRBJ2-3, with 11 bases aligning to TRBD2. CDR1 and CDR2 from the germline V gene are MRHNA and SNTAGT. The CDR3 is made up of 19 amino acids. Trimming removed 3 bases from V and 0 bases from J; junction bases left unmatched: 11. The CDR3 loop reads CASSDIGSSGGTSTDTQYF. CDR3 DNA: TGTGCCAGCAGTGATATTGGGTCTAGCGGGGGGACTAGCACAGATACGCAGTATTTT.

The V and J genes are TRBV9 and TRBJ2-5, with TRBD1 as a possible D gene (6 bases). The CDR3 consists of 14 residues. Germline CDR1 reads SGDLS; CDR2 reads YYNGEE. V was shortened by 1 base and J by 5 bases, with 12 bases between the two germline ends. In DNA, the CDR3 is TGTGCCAGCAGCGTACAACAGGGTGGGGAGACCCAGTACTTC. Translated, it gives CASSVQQGGETQYF.